The 27 T cell receptor beta chains below were found in one sample sequenced in a study of cytomegalovirus exposure and HLA in healthy donors. Both 60 Vbeta primers and 13 Jbeta primers went into the PCR. The protocol was immunoSEQ multiplex PCR, while the TCRdb copy is restricted to in-frame clones and leaves out a portion. The sample has 98,000 or so clones, roughly 76% seen once. Sequencing input: PBMCs. All receptors derive from a man aged 40-49 years in good health and CMV-seronegative.

The chain has TRBV28 and TRBJ2-2; 9 nucleotides match TRBD2. This CDR3 contains 14 residues. Germline V lookup: CDR1 MDHEN, CDR2 SYDVKM. V trimming: 6 bases; J trimming: 2 bases; junction bases outside the gene matches: 1. This chain's CDR3 is CASRTSGNTGELFF. For the CDR3, the DNA is TGTGCCAGCAGGACTAGCGGAAACACCGGGGAGCTGTTTTTT.

The rearrangement uses TRBV6-5 and TRBJ2-1; D not certain. CDR3 length equals 11 residues. Trimming took 8 bases from V and 8 from J, leaving 10 bases between them. Germline V gene sequence: CDR1 MNHEY, CDR2 SVGAGI. Here the CDR3 reads CASGPRDEQFF. The CDR3 DNA reads as TGTGCCAGCGGGCCCCGTGATGAGCAGTTCTTC.

V gene TRBV4-1 combines with J gene TRBJ2-1; possibly TRBD1 for D (5 bases). This CDR3 is built from 16 residues. Trimming stripped 3 bases from V and 4 bases from J, with 16 bases between. Germline-derived CDR1 and CDR2 are MGHRA and YSYEKL. CDR3: CASSQLWGNAYNEQFF. In DNA, the CDR3 is TGCGCCAGCAGCCAGTTATGGGGCAACGCTTACAATGAGCAGTTCTTC.

The chain has TRBV19 and TRBJ1-2; 10 nucleotides agree with TRBD1. This CDR3 has 13 amino acids. Germline lookup yields CDR1 LNHDA and CDR2 SQIVND (reference sequence). The trim removed 9 bases at V and 7 bases at J, leaving 8 bases unmatched. Here the CDR3 reads CASRDRGRGGYTF. CDR3 nucleotides: TGTGCCAGCAGAGACAGGGGGCGCGGTGGCTACACCTTC.

The CDR3 loop reads CASSYDRGRSTDTQYF. The CDR3 DNA sequence: TGTGCCAGCAGCTACGACAGGGGGCGAAGCACAGATACGCAGTATTTT. V gene TRBV7-2 combines with J gene TRBJ2-3, with 10 bases aligning to TRBD1. Per germline, CDR1 SGHTA and CDR2 FQGNSA. The trim removed 4 bases at V and 0 bases at J, leaving 4 bases unmatched. The CDR3 spans 16 residues.

The gene calls are TRBV19 and TRBJ2-1, with 13 bases that match TRBD2. The CDR3 is 16 residues long. The V gene end was trimmed by 2 bases and the J gene end by 5 bases; junction bases not matched to a gene: 3. The germline V gene has CDR1 LNHDA and CDR2 SQIVND (reference sequence). The DNA for the CDR3 is TGTGCCAGTAGTATAACTAGCGGGAGGGTCGACAATGAGCAGTTCTTC. Amino acids: CASSITSGRVDNEQFF.

The rearrangement links TRBV5-1 to TRBJ2-3, with TRBD2 identical over 8 bases. J lost 0 bases, V lost 2 bases, and 5 bases had no gene match. This CDR3 is built from 16 residues. Germline CDR1 is SGHRS and CDR2 is YFSETQ. The CDR3: CASSFGRGASTDTQYF. The CDR3, as DNA: TGCGCCAGCAGCTTCGGGAGGGGGGCTAGCACAGATACGCAGTATTTT.

V gene TRBV5-8 combines with J gene TRBJ1-5; a possible D gene is TRBD1 (5 bases). V shed 7 bases and J shed 5 bases, with 13 bases lying between them. Germline V gives CDR1 SGHTS, CDR2 YDEGEE. This CDR3 spans 13 amino acids. CDR3 region: CASRGPGDQPQHF. CDR3 nucleotide sequence: TGTGCCAGCCGGGGCCCGGGAGATCAGCCCCAGCATTTT. Variable domain in full (rest from reference TRBV5-8 and TRBJ1-5): EAGVTQSPTHLIKTRGQQATLRCSPISGHTSVYWYQQALGLGLQFLLWYDEGEERNRGNFPPRFSGRQFPNYSSELNVNALELEDSALYLCASRGPGDQPQHFGDGTRLSIL.

This clone was picked up a small number of times. The chain recombines TRBV5-4 with TRBJ2-1; TRBD2 matches at 9 bases. CDR1 and CDR2 (germline): SGHNT, YYREEE (reference sequence). The J segment lost 4 bases and the V segment lost 5 bases, leaving 7 bases of the junction unmatched. This CDR3 has 15 residues. CDR3 protein: CASRDAGGQYNEQFF. CDR3 sequence (DNA): TGTGCCAGCAGGGACGCGGGGGGGCAGTACAATGAGCAGTTCTTC.

This clone was detected only a few times. This sequence joins TRBV6-1 and TRBJ1-5; tentatively, D is TRBD1 (5 bases). Trimming shortened V by 1 base and J by 7 bases, and 11 bases separated the two germline ends. The CDR3 covers 14 residues. Germline CDR1 and CDR2: MNHNS and SASEGT. Here the CDR3 reads CASSEVRVGQPQHF. The CDR3 DNA is TGTGCCAGCAGTGAAGTCAGGGTTGGGCAGCCCCAGCATTTT.

This chain links TRBV18 with TRBJ2-7; 10 nucleotides align to TRBD2. The ends lost 5 bases at V and 3 bases at J; junction bases unmatched: 7. CDR3 size: 15 residues. Germline V gives CDR1 KGHSH, CDR2 LQKENI. The CDR3 is CASSVTSGEIYEQYF. The CDR3 region has the DNA TGTGCCAGCTCAGTTACTAGCGGGGAAATCTACGAGCAGTACTTC.

This clone was found a few times. V usage is TRBV19 and J usage is TRBJ1-2; weak D call: TRBD1 (6 bases). V lost 4 bases and J lost 8, with 14 bases in between. CDR3 length: 13 residues. Germline assignment: CDR1 LNHDA and CDR2 SQIVND (reference sequence). The CDR3 DNA reads as TGTGCCAGTAGTAACCGACAGGAGAGGGGCTACACCTTC. This translates into CASSNRQERGYTF.

This clone was observed a few times. The chain employs TRBV7-2 and TRBJ2-3; D not resolved. Germline CDR1 reads SGHTA; CDR2 reads FQGNSA. The CDR3 has 12 residues. V was cut by 4 bases and J by 2 bases, with 4 bases left in between. The CDR3 protein is CASSSFTDTQYF. CDR3 coding DNA: TGTGCCAGCAGCTCGTTCACAGATACGCAGTATTTT. Full variable domain (outside the CDR3, taken from reference TRBV7-2 and TRBJ2-3): GAGVSQSPSNKVTEKGKDVELRCDPISGHTALYWYRQSLGQGLEFLIYFQGNSAPDKSGLPSDRFSAERTGGSVSTLTIQRTQQEDSAVYLCASSSFTDTQYFGPGTRLTVL.

V is TRBV5-4 and J is TRBJ2-5; 8 nucleotides line up with TRBD2. Germline V CDR1 and CDR2: SGHNT, YYREEE (reference sequence). V lost 4 bases, J lost 0 bases, and 8 bases stayed unmatched. The CDR3 spans 16 residues. In DNA form, the CDR3 reads TGTGCCAGCAGCAACTTAGCGGGACCGTACCAAGAGACCCAGTACTTC. It yields the protein CASSNLAGPYQETQYF. The whole variable domain, filled in from reference TRBV5-4 and TRBJ2-5, reads ETGVTQSPTHLIKTRGQQVTLRCSSQSGHNTVSWYQQALGQGPQFIFQYYREEENGRGNFPPRFSGLQFPNYSSELNVNALELDDSALYLCASSNLAGPYQETQYFGPGTRLLVL.

This clone has more than one count but fewer than ten. The CDR3 spells CASSYPTRNPIYF. CDR3 in DNA: TGTGCCAGCAGTTACCCTACCAGGAACCCCATATATTTT. The rearrangement links TRBV6-6 to TRBJ1-3; D is ambiguous. This CDR3 is 13 amino acids long. Looked up from germline, CDR1 is MNHNY and CDR2 is SVGAGI (reference sequence). V lost 2 bases and J 11 bases, leaving 13 bases between the germline ends.

The chain joins TRBV19 to TRBJ1-5; 8 nucleotides agree with TRBD1. V dropped 4 bases and J dropped 1; count of bases not matched to a gene: 3. Germline V gives CDR1 LNHDA, CDR2 SQIVND (reference sequence). The CDR3 runs 15 residues. CDR3 sequence (DNA): TGTGCCAGTAGTACCGACAGGGGAAGCAATCAGCCCCAGCATTTT. Amino acid sequence: CASSTDRGSNQPQHF.

This clone was seen only once. The rearrangement joins TRBV5-6 to TRBJ1-4; weak D call: TRBD1 (6 bases). CDR3 size: 14 residues. Trimming stripped 4 bases from V and 8 bases from J, with 15 bases between. The germline V gene encodes CDR1 SGHDT and CDR2 YYEEEE. In DNA, the CDR3 is TGTGCCAGCAGCCCATGGACAGTCCGAGAAAAACTGTTTTTT. Protein product: CASSPWTVREKLFF.

The chain has TRBV7-9 and TRBJ2-7; D is uncertain. The V end lost 5 bases, the J end lost 3 bases, and 17 bases lay between the germline ends. Germline-derived CDR1 and CDR2 are SEHNR and FQNEAQ (reference sequence). The CDR3 sequence is 15 residues long. The CDR3 nucleotides read TGTGCCAGCAGCCCACGTGATCGGTGGTTCTACGAGCAGTACTTC. Translated: CASSPRDRWFYEQYF.

V and J are TRBV21-1 and TRBJ2-7; the table's D call, TRBD1, was not checked against the DNA. TRBV21-1 is termed a pseudogene. The CDR3 extends over 15 amino acids. CDR3 nucleotides: TGTGCCAGCAGCAAAGGGGGACAGGGGTCGCACGAGCAGTACTTC. Translated: CASSKGGQGSHEQYF.

The chain carries TRBV20-1 and TRBJ1-2; no definite D call. Germline CDR1 is DFQATT and CDR2 is SNEGSKA (reference sequence). This CDR3 spans 10 amino acids. The CDR3 nucleotides are TGCGCAACCCAACTCGATGGCTACACCTTC. Translation gives CATQLDGYTF.

V and J are TRBV4-1 and TRBJ1-2; 7 positions agree with TRBD1. The CDR3 contains 17 residues. The germline gives CDR1 MGHRA, CDR2 YSYEKL. V lost 5 bases and J lost 0; bases outside the gene matches: 12. CDR3 loop: CASSLRQGNSPNYGYTF. In DNA form, the CDR3 reads TGCGCCAGCAGCTTACGACAGGGAAACTCCCCTAACTATGGCTACACCTTC.

The J gene is TRBJ2-7, the V gene TRBV4-3; D gene unclear. This CDR3 has 15 amino acids. CDR1 and CDR2 from the germline V gene are LGHNA and YSLEER. The V gene lost 1 base and the J gene lost 6 bases, with 16 bases spanning the gap. The CDR3 region has the DNA TGCGCCAGCAGCCAAGGAGTCGTCCGCACGGGCGAGCAGTACTTC. This gives the protein CASSQGVVRTGEQYF.

J is TRBJ1-5 and V is TRBV28, with TRBD1 as a possible D gene (5 bases). V lost 6 bases to trimming and J lost 3 bases, with 15 bases between them. Germline CDR1 is MDHEN and CDR2 is SYDVKM. The CDR3 is 15 residues long. The CDR3 DNA reads TGTGCCAGCAGGGACACGGCAAATTTCAATCAGCCCCAGCATTTT. Amino acids: CASRDTANFNQPQHF.

This clone appeared a few times. The chain couples TRBV6-1 to TRBJ2-7; D ambiguous. The CDR3 extends over 11 amino acids. Trimming pared 4 bases from V and 4 bases from J, leaving 5 bases between. From germline, CDR1 is MNHNS and CDR2 SASEGT. The CDR3 region has the DNA TGTGCCAGCAGTGGGGCTTACGAGCAGTACTTC. This gives the protein CASSGAYEQYF.

This rearrangement joins TRBV28 to TRBJ2-1, with 14 positions matching TRBD2. J lost 1 base, V lost 2 bases, and 7 bases had no gene match. CDR1 and CDR2 from the germline V gene are MDHEN and SYDVKM. The CDR3 length is 19 residues. The CDR3 is CASSLGGLAGGYSYNEQFF. The DNA of the CDR3 is TGTGCCAGCAGTTTAGGAGGACTAGCGGGGGGTTATTCCTACAATGAGCAGTTCTTC.

The chain is built from TRBV7-2 and TRBJ1-5; D may be TRBD1 (5 bases). This CDR3 has 15 amino acids. Germline CDR1 SGHTA, CDR2 FQGNSA. Trimming removed 2 bases at V and 1 base at J, with 9 bases between. This CDR3 reads CASSLSQGSNQPQHF. The CDR3 DNA is TGTGCCAGCAGCTTATCGCAGGGCAGCAATCAGCCCCAGCATTTT.

This clone turned up a few times. Sequence at one end of the junction differs from germline and may be a read error. The rearrangement links TRBV7-9 to TRBJ1-1; weak D call: TRBD1 (5 bases). The CDR3 has 14 amino acids. Germline CDR1 reads SEHNR; CDR2 reads FQNEAQ (reference sequence). The CDR3 region has the DNA TGTTCCAGCAGCTCGGACATACCGAACACTGAAGCTTTCTTT. Its translation: CSSSSDIPNTEAFF.